The clone carrying this T cell receptor beta chain has at least ten counts. Its specificity is not known. This sample is drawn from a study of molecular identifiers for immune sequencing clone quantification. Investigators produced naive CD8 libraries from about 19,000 to 1,100,000 sorted cells, drawing on 10%, 30% or 50% RNA. CD8+CD4-CCR7+CD45RA+ cells were sorted as naive CD8 T cells. Libraries of bulk TCR were made by previously described methods (with listed TCR primers). TCRdb processed the PCR reads anew with MiXCR; each CDR3 protein has one entry. The repertoire holds roughly 320,000 distinct CDR3 sequences, with roughly 23% as singletons. The study's findings and limits: Clones that had above 20 RNA copies took up over 97% of effector molecules but under 1% in naive cells.

This sequence was found in a human donor in good health. Some libraries in this study had Jurkat cell RNA spiked in. The sequenced sample consisted of naive CD8+ T cells from blood, with Jurkat cell RNA spiked in. The subset was: FACS-sorted CD8+CD4-CCR7+CD45RA+ naive T cells.

As DNA, the CDR3 is TGTGCCAGCAGCCTAACTTTCGGTGGCGGCACAGATACGCAGTATTTT. Protein sequence: CASSLTFGGGTDTQYF. The rearrangement uses TRBV5-6 and TRBJ2-3; D uncertain. This CDR3 contains 16 residues. The V and J ends lost 4 bases and 1 base respectively, with 16 bases between them. CDR1 and CDR2 from the germline V gene are SGHDT and YYEEEE.